Listed below are T cell receptor beta chains from one sample, sequenced in a study of blood T cell repertoires in COVID-19. The table came from immunoSEQ multiplex PCR; TCRdb's copy has only in-frame clones and leaves some out. The data show 35,000 to 50,000 clones, with over 80% seen just once and approximately 1.3% held by the top ten. The sample comprised peripheral blood. These receptors were taken from a woman aged 40 to 49 with acute or convalescent COVID-19. CDR3s include the opening cysteine and the closing phenylalanine or tryptophan. Fields, in order: J gene, V gene, CDR3 protein.

J gene: TRBJ2-7; V gene: TRBV19; CDR3 protein: CASSTGRQGDRSSYEQYF
J gene: TRBJ1-5; V gene: TRBV10-3; CDR3 protein: CAISEPGDESNQPQHF
J gene: TRBJ2-5; V gene: TRBV11-2; CDR3 protein: CASSLGTGGGETQYF
J gene: TRBJ1-3; V gene: TRBV6-5; CDR3 protein: CASSYSSGPGNTIYF
J gene: TRBJ1-4; V gene: TRBV19; CDR3 protein: CASSPFRAGATEKLFF
J gene: TRBJ1-1; V gene: TRBV6-2/TRBV6-3; CDR3 protein: CASSYSTGTEAFF
J gene: TRBJ2-3; V gene: TRBV7-7; CDR3 protein: CASSSSPTLQHTQYF
J gene: TRBJ1-4; V gene: TRBV11-2; CDR3 protein: CASSLDWIGTGEKLFF
J gene: TRBJ2-2; V gene: TRBV3-1/TRBV3-2; CDR3 protein: CASSQMDRGNGELFF
J gene: TRBJ1-5; V gene: TRBV3-1/TRBV3-2; CDR3 protein: CASSRTGDAFNQPQHF
J gene: TRBJ2-7; V gene: TRBV28; CDR3 protein: CASSRGLTGHEQYF
J gene: TRBJ2-1; V gene: TRBV7-9; CDR3 protein: CASSLDRFRALF
J gene: TRBJ2-7; V gene: TRBV6-5; CDR3 protein: CASSSWGTGFSYEQYF
J gene: TRBJ1-1; V gene: TRBV12-3/TRBV12-4; CDR3 protein: CASSWTDQAFF
J gene: TRBJ1-4; V gene: TRBV7-2; CDR3 protein: CASSLDGRGNEKLFF
J gene: TRBJ2-1; V gene: TRBV11-1; CDR3 protein: CASSFRAGNYNEQFF
J gene: TRBJ2-1; V gene: TRBV30; CDR3 protein: CACTFYNEQFF
J gene: TRBJ1-1; V gene: TRBV6-5; CDR3 protein: CASSWGHGTEAFF
J gene: TRBJ2-2; V gene: TRBV2; CDR3 protein: CASSETSGNTGELFF
J gene: TRBJ2-2; V gene: TRBV30; CDR3 protein: CAWSVHLGGTGELFF
J gene: TRBJ1-2; V gene: TRBV28; CDR3 protein: CASQTNYGYTF
J gene: TRBJ2-1; V gene: TRBV7-8; CDR3 protein: CASSLFLALHEQFF
J gene: TRBJ2-7; V gene: TRBV7-9; CDR3 protein: CASSFGQGAPYEQYF
J gene: TRBJ2-7; V gene: TRBV20-1; CDR3 protein: CSASGLSYEQYF
J gene: TRBJ1-1; V gene: TRBV6-6; CDR3 protein: CASSYLLSEAFF
J gene: TRBJ1-3; V gene: TRBV18; CDR3 protein: CASSLPGSDSGNTIYF
J gene: TRBJ1-5; V gene: TRBV9; CDR3 protein: CASSPTGADQPQHF
J gene: TRBJ1-4; V gene: TRBV7-9; CDR3 protein: CASSGQGRRNEKLFF
J gene: TRBJ2-1; V gene: TRBV7-9; CDR3 protein: CASSAKAGKPYNEQFF
J gene: TRBJ2-2; V gene: TRBV2; CDR3 protein: CASSDDRGLTGELFF
J gene: TRBJ1-4; V gene: TRBV7-9; CDR3 protein: CASSLVGGANEKLFF
J gene: TRBJ1-6; V gene: TRBV25-1; CDR3 protein: CASSELRNSPLHF
J gene: TRBJ2-3; V gene: TRBV20-1; CDR3 protein: CSAAEADTQYF
J gene: TRBJ2-5; V gene: TRBV5-1; CDR3 protein: CASSPLGGGETQYF
J gene: TRBJ1-3; V gene: TRBV7-3; CDR3 protein: CASSQPGQGENTIYF
J gene: TRBJ2-3; V gene: TRBV7-2; CDR3 protein: CASSLRPGLAGGRDTQYF
J gene: TRBJ1-1; V gene: TRBV19; CDR3 protein: CASSVQGFEDTEAFF
J gene: TRBJ1-1; V gene: TRBV6-1; CDR3 protein: CASSFDRVNTEAFF